This T cell receptor beta chain came from a study of blood T cells in healthy people across ages. Findings and caveats of the study: Naive T cell percentage by flow cytometry tracked strongly with beta diversity.

Together with a sample-barcoded 5' primer, a J-beta primer mix was included in a second PCR lasting about 7 to 12 cycles. A template-switch adaptor with 12 random nucleotides tagged each cDNA molecule. TCRdb reanalysed the 5' RACE reads using MiXCR and keeps one entry per CDR3 protein. Of approximately 800,000 distinct CDR3 sequences listed, approximately 67% are singletons. The CDR3 extends over 13 amino acids. Trimming took off 5 bases at V and 5 bases at J, with 12 bases between the two ends. Germline V lookup: CDR1 SGHTA, CDR2 FQGNSA. Per individual sample, total RNA of at least 5 micrograms was extracted. This clonotype was observed a few times. The antigen remains unidentified.

This TCR was sampled from a man in his thirties or forties in good health. The rearrangement links TRBV7-2 to TRBJ1-2, with a tentative D call TRBD1 (6 bases). Sequenced material: blood. The CDR3: CASSRDKPYGYTF. CDR3 DNA sequence: TGTGCCAGCAGCCGGGACAAACCATATGGCTACACCTTC.